Listed below are T cell receptor beta chains from one sample, sequenced in a study of CD8 T cells in Susac syndrome. Each CDR3 protein is one row after TCRdb ran MiXCR on the immunoSEQ multiplex PCR reads. The sample carries more than 95,000 distinct CDR3 sequences, about 92% recorded once. Sequencing was done on a sample of CD4+ T cells from PBMCs. These receptors were obtained from a human donor with multiple sclerosis. CDR3s include the opening cysteine and the closing phenylalanine or tryptophan. Fields, in order: J gene, V gene, D gene, clone size, CDR3 DNA, CDR3 protein. D genes are given only for firm matches. Size values are once, few and many counts, or a class for expanded clones, and some rows have none.

TRBJ2-4 TRBV19 - - TGTGCCAGTAGCGAGGAAAACATTCAGTACTTC CASSEENIQYF
TRBJ1-1 TRBV6-2/TRBV6-3 - - TGTGCCAGCAGTTACCAGGGACCGAACACTGAAGCTTTCTTT CASSYQGPNTEAFF
TRBJ1-1 TRBV6-2/TRBV6-3 - few TGTGCCAGCAGTTCCAGGATGAACACTGAAGCTTTCTTT CASSSRMNTEAFF
TRBJ1-1 TRBV19 - few TGTGCCAGTAGTACAGGTAGGAACACTGAAGCTTTCTTT CASSTGRNTEAFF
TRBJ1-2 TRBV20-1 - - TGCAGTGCTACCGAAGGAGACTACGGCTACACCTTC CSATEGDYGYTF
TRBJ2-7 TRBV4-3 - - TGCGCCAGCAGCCAAGATGTAAAGCGCGAGCAGTACTTC CASSQDVKREQYF
TRBJ2-5 TRBV19 - few TGTGCCAGTAGGACAGCGGGAGAGACCCAGTACTTC CASRTAGETQYF
TRBJ2-7 TRBV7-7 - - TGTGCCAGCAGCTTAACTCCCGAACTAGTCTACGAGCAGTACTTC CASSLTPELVYEQYF
TRBJ1-2 TRBV4-3 TRBD1 - TGCGCCAGCAGCCTGAAACAGGGGTTCCATGGCTACACCTTC CASSLKQGFHGYTF
TRBJ1-3 TRBV5-4 - - TGTGCCACTGGGGAACCCGGAAACACCATATATTTT CATGEPGNTIYF
TRBJ1-6 TRBV5-1 TRBD1 - TGCGCCAGCAGCTTGATCGGGACAGCGGCAGGGGAGTCACCCCTCCACTTT CASSLIGTAAGESPLHF
TRBJ1-2 TRBV3-1 - - TGTGCCAGCAGCCAAGATCGCAGCGGGGGTGGCTACACCTTC CASSQDRSGGGYTF
TRBJ2-3 TRBV7-9 - - TGTGCCAGCAGCTTAGGATCTAGAGATACGCAGTATTTT CASSLGSRDTQYF
TRBJ2-7 TRBV28 - - TGTGCCAGCAGTTTGAGTGAGAAGCAGTACTTC CASSLSEKQYF
TRBJ1-2 TRBV9 - once TGTGCCAGCAGCGTAGCTTCCACAGCGACTAATGGCTACACCTTC CASSVASTATNGYTF
TRBJ2-7 TRBV28 - - TGTGCCAGCAGTACGCCGCCAGCAGCGTACGAGCAGTACTTC CASSTPPAAYEQYF
TRBJ2-3 TRBV7-2 TRBD1 - TGTGCCAGCAGCTTGGACAGGGCTACAGATACGCAGTATTTT CASSLDRATDTQYF
TRBJ1-6 TRBV4-3 - - TGCGCCAGCAGCCAAGGACAGACGAATTCACCCCTCCACTTT CASSQGQTNSPLHF
TRBJ1-1 TRBV11-2 TRBD1 - TGTGCCAGCAGCTTAATTCAGGGGGGGAACACTGAAGCTTTCTTT CASSLIQGGNTEAFF
TRBJ2-5 TRBV18 TRBD2 - TGTGCCAGCTCACCACCGACTAGCGGGGAAGAGACCCAGTACTTC CASSPPTSGEETQYF
TRBJ1-1 TRBV19 - few TGTGCCAGTAGCCTTGCGGAGAACACTGAAGCTTTCTTT CASSLAENTEAFF
TRBJ1-5 TRBV3-1 - - TGTGCCAGCAGCCAAGATCTGTACCTTCCGCCCCAGCATTTT CASSQDLYLPPQHF
TRBJ1-2 TRBV19 TRBD1 - TGTGCCAGTAGCAGGACAGGGGCTGGCTATGGCTACACCTTC CASSRTGAGYGYTF
TRBJ2-6 TRBV7-2 - few TGTGCCAGCAGCTTAGGACTATCTGGGGCCAACGTCCTGACTTTC CASSLGLSGANVLTF
TRBJ1-2 TRBV18 TRBD1 - TGTGCCAGCTCACCACCGTCCCGGACAGGGGATGGCTACACCTTC CASSPPSRTGDGYTF
TRBJ2-5 TRBV6-1 - - TGTGCCAGCAGTGAAGGGGCTCAGTACCAAGAGACCCAGTACTTC CASSEGAQYQETQYF
TRBJ1-2 TRBV20-1 - - TGCAGTGCTAGAGATAAGGTCGGGACGGCGGACTCCGTAACCTATGGCTACACCTTC CSARDKVGTADSVTYGYTF
TRBJ1-5 TRBV29-1 - - TGCAGCGTGAGTAATAGCAATCAGCCCCAGCATTTT CSVSNSNQPQHF
TRBJ2-3 TRBV7-2 - - TGTGCCAGCAGCTTAGGACAGTCTCCAAGCACAGATACGCAGTATTTT CASSLGQSPSTDTQYF
TRBJ1-1 TRBV29-1 TRBD1 - TGCAGCGTTGGACAGGGGTTCTCCTTTTCTGGTGCTTTCTTT CSVGQGFSFSGAFF
TRBJ1-2 TRBV6-1 - - TGTGCCAGCAAGCCGGTTAACTATGGCTACACCTTC CASKPVNYGYTF
TRBJ1-2 TRBV11-1 - - TGTGCCAGCAGTGACGGGGCCTTCTATGGCTACACCTTC CASSDGAFYGYTF
TRBJ1-1 TRBV5-1 - - TGCGCCAGCTCCGGTGACACTGAAGCTTTCTTT CASSGDTEAFF
TRBJ1-2 TRBV30 - - TGTGCCTGGAGTGTAGGGGGGCCTGAACGCTACACCTTC CAWSVGGPERYTF
TRBJ2-5 TRBV7-6 - once TGTGCCAGCAGCTTACTGGCGGGAACCCAGTACTTC CASSLLAGTQYF
TRBJ2-7 TRBV4-3 TRBD2 - TGCGCCAGCAGCCAACCCACTAGCGGGGGGCCCTACGAGCAGTACTTC CASSQPTSGGPYEQYF
TRBJ1-1 TRBV30 TRBD1 - TGTGCCTGGTGCGCGCCCGGGACAGTAAACGGGGGAGCTTTCTTT CAWCAPGTVNGGAFF
TRBJ2-2 TRBV30 - - TGTGCCTGGAGTGTACTCGGGTATTCCGGGGAGCTGTTTTTT CAWSVLGYSGELFF
TRBJ2-5 TRBV9 TRBD2 - TGCGCCAGCAGCGCAAGCGGGGGGGTCGAAGAGACCCAGTACTTC CASSASGGVEETQYF
TRBJ1-1 TRBV10-3 - once TGTGCCATCATGGTTAGTATGGGCACTGAAGCTTTCTTT CAIMVSMGTEAFF
TRBJ2-6 TRBV30 - - TGTGCCTTCTACCCTCGCTCTGGGGCCAACGTCCTGACTTTC CAFYPRSGANVLTF
TRBJ2-5 TRBV5-1 - - TGCGCCAGCAGCTTGGAACTGTCCGGGACCCAGTACTTC CASSLELSGTQYF
TRBJ1-6 TRBV12-3/TRBV12-4 - - TGTGCCAGCGTGAGCTCCTATAATTCACCCCTCCACTTT CASVSSYNSPLHF
TRBJ2-5 TRBV5-1 - - TGCGCCAGCAGCTCCCAAGATCAAGAGACCCAGTACTTC CASSSQDQETQYF
TRBJ1-1 TRBV29-1 - once TGCAGCGTTGGAAAGTTTGAAGCTTTCTTT CSVGKFEAFF
TRBJ1-5 TRBV30 - once TGTGCCTGGAGTCCTGGGACCATCATGGGCAATCAGCCCCAGCATTTT CAWSPGTIMGNQPQHF
TRBJ1-1 TRBV7-2 - - TGTGCCAGCAGCTTAGCGACGGGCATGGGAAGATCTGAAGCTTTCTTT CASSLATGMGRSEAFF
TRBJ1-5 TRBV27 TRBD1 - TGTGCCAGCAGTTTCGGGGTTGGACAGGGGAGGCTCCATCAGCCCCAGCATTTT CASSFGVGQGRLHQPQHF
TRBJ2-7 TRBV6-2/TRBV6-3 - - TGTGCCAGCAGTGCTTCCCGGGACGGCCCTTACGAGCAGTACTTC CASSASRDGPYEQYF
TRBJ2-7 TRBV7-9 - - TGTGCCAGCAGCCCCCCAGGGGATCAGCAGTACTTC CASSPPGDQQYF
TRBJ2-3 TRBV7-9 - - TGTGCCAGCAGCTTAAGGGCAGATACGCAGTATTTT CASSLRADTQYF
TRBJ2-7 TRBV5-1 - - TGCGCCAGCAGCCTGGGTTTTTGGTGGAACGAGCAGTACTTC CASSLGFWWNEQYF
TRBJ2-3 TRBV7-7 - - TGTGCCAGCAGCTCAGCTGGCATCGGCACAGATACGCAGTATTTT CASSSAGIGTDTQYF
TRBJ2-2 TRBV7-2 - - TGTGCCAGCAGCTTAGGACACTACACCGGGGAGCTGTTTTTT CASSLGHYTGELFF
TRBJ1-6 TRBV9 - - TGTGCCAGCAGTTCCAAAATTTCCGGCTCACCCCTCCACTTT CASSSKISGSPLHF
TRBJ1-2 TRBV5-1 TRBD1 - TGCGCCAGCAGCTTCGGACAGGGGGATGGCTACACCTTC CASSFGQGDGYTF